The clone carrying this TCR beta chain was seen more than once but under ten times. TCRdb processed the reads anew with MiXCR; each CDR3 protein has one entry. Counted here are under 850,000 distinct CDR3 sequences, 35% to 45% occurring once; the ten biggest clones make up about 2.8%. Germline values: CDR1 MDHEN, CDR2 SYDVKM. Trimming pared 7 bases from V and 3 bases from J, leaving 18 bases between. The CDR3 spans 15 residues. These data come from a study of T cell repertoires in cytomegalovirus infection. Source material: PBMCs. This sequence joins TRBV28 and TRBJ1-2; D uncertain. The sequence came from a human donor in good health (CMV status not recorded). Some clones in this sample may be carry-over from other donors' samples. CDR3 nucleotides: TGTGCCAGCACCGCCCCACCGGACGGAGACTATGGCTACACCTTC. Translating it yields CASTAPPDGDYGYTF.